A single sample gave rise to the 32 T cell receptor beta chains below, sequenced in a study of cytomegalovirus exposure and HLA in healthy donors. Profiling relied on immunoSEQ multiplex PCR, and the TCRdb table lists in-frame clones only, not all of them. The sample holds 120,000 or so clones, roughly 95% seen once. Material for sequencing was PBMCs. All receptors derive from a young man in good health and CMV-seronegative.

CDR3 sequence reads: CASSFGTGIRETQYF. The CDR3 DNA reads TGCGCCAGCAGCTTCGGGACAGGGATTCGAGAGACCCAGTACTTC. The V gene is TRBV5-1, the J gene TRBJ2-5; 9 bases match TRBD1. CDR1 is SGHRS, CDR2 YFSETQ, per germline. With V trimmed by 2 bases and J by 4 bases, 6 bases remained unmatched. The CDR3 has 15 amino acids.

This chain joins TRBV5-1 and TRBJ2-2; 8 bases fit TRBD2. The CDR3 consists of 18 residues. In germline, CDR1 is SGHRS, CDR2 YFSETQ. V was clipped by 0 bases and J by 3 bases; unmatched bases: 10. CDR3 nucleotides: TGCGCCAGCAGCTTGGCCGGAGCGGGGGCGGACTACACCGGGGAGCTGTTTTTT. Protein: CASSLAGAGADYTGELFF.

V is TRBV6-5 and J is TRBJ1-4, with no clear D. The CDR3 consists of 11 residues. Germline assignment: CDR1 MNHEY and CDR2 SVGAGI. V lost 2 bases to trimming and J lost 10 bases, with 5 bases between them. CDR3 amino acids: CASSYAGKLFF. CDR3 bases: TGTGCCAGCAGTTACGCAGGAAAACTGTTTTTT.

The chain carries TRBV9 and TRBJ2-3; 8 positions agree with TRBD2. This CDR3 spans 16 amino acids. Germline trimming cut 0 bases from V and 3 bases from J; bases unmatched to any gene: 6. Germline V gene lookup returns CDR1 SGDLS and CDR2 YYNGEE. CDR3 sequence: CASSVVSGSGTDTQYF. CDR3 bases: TGTGCCAGCAGCGTAGTGAGCGGGAGTGGTACAGATACGCAGTATTTT.

The chain couples TRBV18 to TRBJ1-1, with D unresolved. Germline CDR1 KGHSH, CDR2 LQKENI. The V end lost 1 base, the J end lost 0 bases, and 9 bases lay between the germline ends. This CDR3 contains 15 residues. The CDR3 nucleotides are TGTGCCAGCTCACCACGGTCAGGAATGAACACTGAAGCTTTCTTT. This gives the protein CASSPRSGMNTEAFF.

This chain joins TRBV19 and TRBJ2-1; perhaps TRBD1 as D (6 bases). This CDR3 is built from 16 residues. Germline CDR1 is LNHDA and CDR2 is SQIVND (reference sequence). The V and J ends lost 3 bases and 3 bases respectively, with 15 bases between them. For the CDR3, the DNA is TGTGCCAGTAGTATGCAGGGGCGCGAAGGCTACAATGAGCAGTTCTTC. Its translation is CASSMQGREGYNEQFF.

V gene TRBV2 combines with J gene TRBJ2-7; D gene unclear. V lost 3 bases and J lost 0, with 6 bases in between. This CDR3 is 13 amino acids long. Germline loops: CDR1 SNHLY, CDR2 FYNNEI. CDR3 amino acids: CASSDTYSYEQYF. The CDR3 coding sequence is TGTGCCAGCAGTGACACTTACTCCTACGAGCAGTACTTC.

The genes are TRBV14 and TRBJ2-6; TRBD1 matches 7 bases. Germline CDR1 and CDR2: SGHDN and FVKESK. CDR3 length: 16 amino acids. Trimming removed 5 bases from V and 0 bases from J; junction bases left unmatched: 4. The CDR3 here is CASSYRQGSGANVLTF. The CDR3 DNA reads TGTGCCAGCAGCTACCGACAGGGCTCTGGGGCCAACGTCCTGACTTTC.

The gene calls are TRBV5-5 and TRBJ2-5, with a weak D call TRBD2 (6 bases). Trimming pared 7 bases from V and 5 bases from J, leaving 9 bases between. Germline V CDR1 and CDR2: SGHKS, YYEKEE (reference sequence). CDR3 length equals 11 residues. As DNA, the CDR3 is TGTGCCAGCCGGGGGAGTGAGACCCAGTACTTC. It yields the protein CASRGSETQYF.

In this sample, this clone turned up once. This chain links TRBV5-8 with TRBJ2-7; D not certain. V lost 1 base and J lost 0, with 11 bases in between. The V gene's germline CDR1 is SGHTS and CDR2 YDEGEE. The CDR3 has 15 amino acids. DNA for the CDR3: TGTGCCAGCAGCTTGTCGTTAGTCCTCTCCTACGAGCAGTACTTC. Translation gives CASSLSLVLSYEQYF.

About this clone: The sample holds other DNA sequences that translate to the same CDR3. The chain employs TRBV6-5 and TRBJ1-5; D gene unclear. Germline assignment: CDR1 MNHEY and CDR2 SVGAGI. The CDR3 contains 14 residues. Trimming removed 3 bases at V and 3 bases at J, with 9 bases between. The DNA for the CDR3 is TGTGCCAGCAGTTATGTGTCTCCCAATCAGCCCCAGCATTTT. This gives the protein CASSYVSPNQPQHF.

The chain couples TRBV4-3 to TRBJ2-1, with TRBD2 matching 10 bases. CDR3 length equals 16 residues. Germline assignment: CDR1 LGHNA and CDR2 YSLEER. Trimming at V came to 0 bases and at J to 9 bases, leaving 8 bases not matched to a gene. CDR3 sequence (DNA): TGCGCCAGCAGCCAAGATCGAGCGGGAGGGCTAGGTGAGCAGTTCTTC. Its translation: CASSQDRAGGLGEQFF.

This rearrangement joins TRBV5-4 to TRBJ2-1, with 10 bases fitting TRBD2. This CDR3 has 13 residues. Per germline, CDR1 SGHNT and CDR2 YYREEE (reference sequence). V shed 7 bases, J shed 5 bases, and the junction held 3 bases outside the gene matches. The CDR3 DNA follows: TGTGCCAGCCGGCTAGCGGGGGACAATGAGCAGTTCTTC. This encodes CASRLAGDNEQFF.

This clone came up a few times. V usage is TRBV7-2 and J usage is TRBJ1-2, with 9 bases lining up with TRBD1. There are 14 residues in the CDR3. V was clipped by 8 bases and J by 4 bases; unmatched bases: 8. Germline CDR1 reads SGHTA; CDR2 reads FQGNSA. The CDR3 DNA is TGTGCCAGCGGGACAGGGTATATCAGCTATGGCTACACCTTC. Protein: CASGTGYISYGYTF. Full variable domain (remainder filled in from reference TRBV7-2 and TRBJ1-2): GAGVSQSPSNKVTEKGKDVELRCDPISGHTALYWYRQSLGQGLEFLIYFQGNSAPDKSGLPSDRFSAERTGGSVSTLTIQRTQQEDSAVYLCASGTGYISYGYTFGSGTRLTVV.

The genes are TRBV11-2 and TRBJ2-1; 7 nucleotides match TRBD2. The V gene end was trimmed by 3 bases and the J gene end by 5 bases; junction bases not matched to a gene: 7. Germline V gene data show CDR1 as SGHAT and CDR2 as FQNNGV. This CDR3 contains 15 residues. Here the CDR3 reads CASSLYLAEDNEQFF. The CDR3 coding sequence is TGTGCCAGCAGCTTGTACCTAGCGGAAGACAATGAGCAGTTCTTC.

The chain recombines TRBV7-9 with TRBJ1-1; D unresolved. The germline gives CDR1 SEHNR, CDR2 FQNEAQ (reference sequence). The CDR3 covers 14 residues. V was cut by 4 bases and J by 1 base, with 10 bases left in between. The CDR3 bases are TGTGCCAGCAGCTCCCCTAATCGGAACACTGAAGCTTTCTTT. Translated, it gives CASSSPNRNTEAFF.

This chain uses TRBV4-3 with TRBJ2-2, with D perhaps matching TRBD1 (6 bases). V was pared by 0 bases and J by 5 bases, with 10 bases between. The CDR3 covers 15 residues. Germline CDR1 reads LGHNA; CDR2 reads YSLEER. The CDR3 region has the DNA TGCGCCAGCAGCCAAGATCACAGGGTGACCGGGGAGCTGTTTTTT. This translates into CASSQDHRVTGELFF.

This sequence joins TRBV9 and TRBJ2-1, with 12 bases identical to TRBD2. Trimming at V came to 2 bases and at J to 7 bases, leaving 4 bases not matched to a gene. Germline V lookup: CDR1 SGDLS, CDR2 YYNGEE. This CDR3 has 15 residues. The CDR3 reads CASSVLAGGGNEQFF. In DNA, the CDR3 is TGTGCCAGCAGCGTTCTAGCGGGAGGGGGGAATGAGCAGTTCTTC. The full variable domain, its missing parts supplied by reference TRBV9 and TRBJ2-1, is DSGVTQTPKHLITATGQRVTLRCSPRSGDLSVYWYQQSLDQGLQFLIQYYNGEERAKGNILERFSAQQFPDLHSELNLSSLELGDSALYFCASSVLAGGGNEQFFGPGTRLTVL.

The chain uses TRBV7-8 and TRBJ2-7; 8 bases are a match to TRBD1. J lost 1 base, V lost 5 bases, and 13 bases had no gene match. Germline V gene data show CDR1 as SGHVS and CDR2 as FQNEAQ. The CDR3 loop spans 17 amino acids. DNA of the CDR3: TGTGCCAGCAGCGCCAACAAACGGGACAGGCCTTCCTACGAGCAGTACTTC. It translates to CASSANKRDRPSYEQYF.

The chain links TRBV15 to TRBJ1-5, with TRBD1 as a possible D gene (5 bases). V was trimmed by 0 bases and J by 1 base, leaving 10 bases between them. This CDR3 is 16 amino acids long. The germline V gene has CDR1 LNHNV and CDR2 YYDKDF (reference sequence). CDR3 nucleotide sequence: TGTGCCACCAGCAGAGAGGCAGGGAAAAGCAATCAGCCCCAGCATTTT. Protein: CATSREAGKSNQPQHF.

The V gene is TRBV15, the J gene TRBJ1-5; tentative D call: TRBD1 (6 bases). The V end lost 3 bases, the J end lost 8 bases, and 17 bases lay between the germline ends. The CDR3 runs to 15 residues. CDR1 and CDR2 (germline): LNHNV, YYDKDF (reference sequence). The CDR3 DNA sequence: TGTGCCACCAGCAGCAAACCGGGACATCGTGAGCCCCAGCATTTT. The encoded protein is CATSSKPGHREPQHF.

The chain is built from TRBV5-1 and TRBJ2-1; 10 bases line up with TRBD2. J gave up 5 bases and V 8 bases, and 4 bases lay outside the gene matches. Germline V gene sequence: CDR1 SGHRS, CDR2 YFSETQ. This CDR3 contains 13 residues. The CDR3 coding sequence is TGCGCCAGTACTAGCGGGACTAACAATGAGCAGTTCTTC. Its protein product is CASTSGTNNEQFF.

The chain carries TRBV5-4 and TRBJ2-1; no clear D gene. Per germline, CDR1 SGHNT and CDR2 YYREEE (reference sequence). The CDR3 loop spans 14 amino acids. The germline V and J ends were trimmed by 0 bases and 8 bases, with 12 bases remaining between them. In DNA form, the CDR3 reads TGTGCCAGCAGCTTGGAGCCTAGTATCGATGAGCAGTTCTTC. Protein sequence: CASSLEPSIDEQFF.

The sample holds one count of this clone. The rearrangement joins TRBV4-2 to TRBJ1-3; 8 bases map to TRBD1. The CDR3 extends over 15 amino acids. Losses at the gene ends were 2 bases for V and 2 bases for J; bases not matched to a gene: 2. Germline CDR1 is LGHNA and CDR2 is YNFKEQ. The DNA for the CDR3 is TGTGCCAGCAGCCAATCAGGGGGCACTGGAAACACCATATATTTT. This gives the protein CASSQSGGTGNTIYF.

The V gene is TRBV7-3, the J gene TRBJ2-5; the D gene is possibly TRBD2 (6 bases). CDR3 length: 13 amino acids. Trimming removed 4 bases from V and 5 bases from J, with 11 bases in between. The germline V gene encodes CDR1 SGHTA and CDR2 FQGTGA. The CDR3: CASSWDRGETQYF. The CDR3 coding sequence is TGTGCCAGCAGCTGGGACCGGGGGGAGACCCAGTACTTC. Together with reference TRBV7-3 and TRBJ2-5, the CDR3 gives the full variable domain: GAGVSQTPSNKVTEKGKYVELRCDPISGHTALYWYRQSLGQGPEFLIYFQGTGAADDSGLPNDRFFAVRPEGSVSTLKIQRTERGDSAVYLCASSWDRGETQYFGPGTRLLVL.

With respect to this clone: An end of the junction does not agree with germline; a read error may underlie this. This rearrangement joins TRBV14 to TRBJ2-7, with D possibly being TRBD1 (5 bases). The CDR3 spans 12 residues. The germline gives CDR1 SGHDN, CDR2 FVKESK. The CDR3 loop is CASSNRAGHAAF. DNA of the CDR3: TGTGCCAGCAGCAACCGGGCCGGACATGCTGCATTC.

This chain connects TRBV20-1 to TRBJ1-4; TRBD1 agrees at 8 bases. The junction had 9 bases not matched to a gene; V was cut back by 7 bases and J by 14 bases. This CDR3 comprises 11 residues. CDR1 and CDR2 from the germline V gene are DFQATT and SNEGSKA (reference sequence). The CDR3 here is CSVLTSGGLFF. In DNA, the CDR3 is TGCAGTGTTTTAACCTCAGGGGGCCTGTTTTTT.

This sequence joins TRBV18 and TRBJ2-7, with unresolved D. Germline CDR1 reads KGHSH; CDR2 reads LQKENI. This CDR3 contains 14 residues. V lost 5 bases, J lost 0 bases, and 11 bases lay in between. CDR3 coding DNA: TGTGCCAGCTCAGAGCGCCAGAACTCCTACGAGCAGTACTTC. This translates into CASSERQNSYEQYF.

V and J are TRBV6-6 and TRBJ1-1; 8 bases are shared with TRBD1. Germline-derived CDR1 and CDR2 are MNHNY and SVGAGI (reference sequence). This CDR3 has 13 amino acids. V gave up 6 bases and J gave up 2 bases; unmatched junction bases: 2. CDR3 protein: CASRDRVNTEAFF. CDR3 coding DNA: TGTGCCAGCAGGGACAGGGTTAACACTGAAGCTTTCTTT.

The V and J genes are TRBV6-1 and TRBJ2-7, with 10 bases fitting TRBD1. Germline loops: CDR1 MNHNS, CDR2 SASEGT. The CDR3 runs 15 residues. With V trimmed by 4 bases and J by 1 base, 4 bases remained unmatched. This CDR3 is CASSAGTGASYEQYF. CDR3 nucleotide sequence: TGTGCCAGCAGTGCCGGGACAGGGGCTTCCTACGAGCAGTACTTC.

The chain joins TRBV28 to TRBJ2-7; 7 nucleotides line up with TRBD1. Germline V gives CDR1 MDHEN, CDR2 SYDVKM. The CDR3 runs to 14 residues. V lost 8 bases and J lost 0; bases outside the gene matches: 7. CDR3 residues: CASGDRVSSYEQYF. CDR3 in DNA: TGTGCCAGCGGTGACAGGGTCAGCTCCTACGAGCAGTACTTC.

This chain connects TRBV28 to TRBJ1-5, with TRBD1 matching over 7 bases. This CDR3 spans 14 amino acids. CDR1 is MDHEN, CDR2 SYDVKM, per germline. V lost 4 bases to trimming and J lost 4 bases; unmatched junction nucleotides: 4. The CDR3 nucleotides read TGTGCCAGCAGTTCAGGGACAGCAAATCAGCCCCAGCATTTT. Protein sequence: CASSSGTANQPQHF. The entire variable domain, with the rest obtained from reference TRBV28 and TRBJ1-5, is as follows: DVKVTQSSRYLVKRTGEKVFLECVQDMDHENMFWYRQDPGLGLRLIYFSYDVKMKEKGDIPEGYSVSREKKERFSLILESASTNQTSMYLCASSSGTANQPQHFGDGTRLSIL.